This TCR beta chain was identified in a study of CD8+ T cells in alopecia areata. Study-wide results and limits: Any link of baseline CD8+ expansion to response, resting on one nonresponder, remains uncertain. A great number of expanded lesional clones endured in scalp and blood during tofacitinib. Across lesional scalp, and particularly alopecia totalis/universalis, clonality surpassed that of normal scalp.

Extraction and reverse transcription of RNA yielded cDNA as the sequencing template. Sequenced by immunoSEQ multiplex PCR; TCRdb stores in-frame clones only, minus some. The sample has about 200,000 clones; 64% are singletons. CDR3 length: 15 residues. The J segment lost 4 bases and the V segment lost 5 bases, leaving 10 bases of the junction unmatched. In germline, CDR1 is MRHNA, CDR2 SNTAGT. Treatment: oral pan-JAK inhibitor, 5-10 mg twice daily. Peripheral blood and lesional scalp punch biopsies were taken from alopecia areata patients. Note on this clone: The antigen remains undetermined.

The chain links TRBV6-4 to TRBJ2-5, with 7 bases fitting TRBD1. The origin of this receptor is a human donor with alopecia areata. This material consisted of CD4+ T cells sorted from blood, taken between weeks 49 and 50, from a patient treated with tofacitinib. CDR3 region: CASSPAGGYGETQYF. The CDR3 nucleotides are TGTGCCAGCAGTCCGGCAGGGGGTTATGGAGAGACCCAGTACTTC.